This paragraph reports one TCR beta chain. This entry comes from a study of blood T cell repertoires in COVID-19. Study-wide background: Samples taken during acute and convalescent COVID-19 were collected in the United States, Italy and Spain. The analysed material was cDNA or gDNA that came from T cells, B-cell-depleted T cells, or PBMCs.

Germline values: CDR1 MRHNA, CDR2 SNTAGT. V was shortened by 6 bases and J by 2 bases, with 11 bases between the two germline ends. The CDR3 runs 14 residues. Seattle cases were enrolled at active infection and followed longitudinally. Methods used by the authors: Amplified reference gene primers provided the basis for estimating nucleated cell counts. This table comes from immunoSEQ multiplex PCR, and its TCRdb copy is limited to in-frame clones, with some not included. V and J calls and clone size come straight from that table; D and trimming were deduced from the DNA. The sample includes 150,000 or so clones, approximately 85% of them seen just once.

The V call is TRBV6-4, the J call TRBJ1-5; D is undetermined. This clonotype originated in a man aged 55 to 70 with COVID-19, enrolled during active disease. Material for sequencing was peripheral blood. This CDR3 is CASSQEGGNQPQHF. For the CDR3, the DNA is TGTGCCAGCAGCCAGGAAGGTGGCAATCAGCCCCAGCATTTT.